This is a list of T cell receptor beta chains from one sample in a study of CD8 T cells in ankylosing spondylitis. TCRdb re-analysed the 5' RACE reads in MiXCR, keeping a single row per CDR3 protein. The data show some 800,000 distinct CDR3 sequences, 12% seen once. Sequenced sample: blood, either unsorted or a sorted T cell fraction (not recorded which). The receptors come from a male donor with ankylosing spondylitis. Both conserved end residues are part of each CDR3. D genes are given only for firm matches. Clone sizes are given selectively: once, few, many, or a class where the clone is expanded.

j_gene: TRBJ2-3; v_gene: TRBV13; len: 15; d_gene: TRBD2; abundance: -; CDR3aa: CASSQTSGSADTQYF; CDR3nt: TGTGCCAGCAGCCAGACTAGCGGGAGCGCAGATACGCAGTATTTT
j_gene: TRBJ2-2; v_gene: TRBV6-2/TRBV6-3; len: 14; d_gene: -; abundance: few; CDR3aa: CASLPGWNTGELFF; CDR3nt: TGTGCCAGCCTCCCGGGATGGAACACCGGGGAGCTGTTTTTT
j_gene: TRBJ2-7; v_gene: TRBV15; len: 15; d_gene: TRBD1; abundance: many; CDR3aa: CATSRSPGQGMIIYF; CDR3nt: TGTGCCACCAGCAGGTCCCCGGGACAGGGGATGATTATATACTTC
j_gene: TRBJ2-1; v_gene: TRBV27; len: 15; d_gene: -; abundance: -; CDR3aa: CASRRVGIRYNEQFF; CDR3nt: TGTGCCAGCAGACGCGTCGGAATAAGGTACAATGAGCAGTTCTTC
j_gene: TRBJ1-1; v_gene: TRBV28; len: 16; d_gene: -; abundance: many; CDR3aa: CASSPGDVIANTEAFF; CDR3nt: TGTGCCAGCAGTCCGGGAGACGTTATCGCGAACACTGAAGCTTTCTTT
j_gene: TRBJ2-3; v_gene: TRBV7-2; len: 14; d_gene: TRBD2; abundance: -; CDR3aa: CASSPGLERDTQYF; CDR3nt: TGTGCCAGCAGCCCCGGACTAGAGAGAGATACGCAGTATTTT
j_gene: TRBJ2-3; v_gene: TRBV20-1; len: 15; d_gene: TRBD2; abundance: -; CDR3aa: CSAPFQRGAGLDQYF; CDR3nt: TGCAGTGCGCCCTTTCAGCGGGGGGCCGGCTTAGATCAGTATTTT
j_gene: TRBJ1-1; v_gene: TRBV20-1; len: 15; d_gene: -; abundance: many; CDR3aa: CSARRRDQMNTEAFF; CDR3nt: TGCAGTGCTCGACGGAGGGACCAGATGAACACTGAAGCTTTCTTT
j_gene: TRBJ1-2; v_gene: TRBV4-2; len: 14; d_gene: -; abundance: many; CDR3aa: CASSQETESGGYTF; CDR3nt: TGTGCCAGCAGCCAAGAGACCGAATCGGGTGGCTACACCTTC
j_gene: TRBJ2-3; v_gene: TRBV20-1; len: 16; d_gene: -; abundance: once; CDR3aa: CSASGIFSGSTDTQYF; CDR3nt: TGCAGTGCTAGTGGAATTTTTAGCGGTAGCACAGATACGCAGTATTTT
j_gene: TRBJ2-3; v_gene: TRBV28; len: 16; d_gene: -; abundance: few; CDR3aa: CASSLWMRRTTDTQYF; CDR3nt: TGTGCCAGCAGTTTATGGATGAGACGGACCACAGATACGCAGTATTTT
j_gene: TRBJ2-5; v_gene: TRBV5-1; len: 14; d_gene: -; abundance: -; CDR3aa: CASSLPAVVETQYF; CDR3nt: TGCGCCAGCAGCTTACCCGCGGTTGTAGAGACCCAGTACTTC
j_gene: TRBJ1-5; v_gene: TRBV7-2; len: 14; d_gene: -; abundance: few; CDR3aa: CASSLAVRGQPQHF; CDR3nt: TGTGCCAGCAGCTTAGCGGTGAGGGGCCAGCCCCAGCATTTT
j_gene: TRBJ1-2; v_gene: TRBV24-1; len: 14; d_gene: -; abundance: few; CDR3aa: CATSDFRGDYGYTF; CDR3nt: TGTGCCACCAGTGATTTTAGAGGGGACTATGGCTACACCTTC
j_gene: TRBJ2-3; v_gene: TRBV5-1; len: 13; d_gene: -; abundance: many; CDR3aa: CASSLAGGDTQYF; CDR3nt: TGCGCCAGCAGCTTGGCAGGTGGGGATACGCAGTATTTT
j_gene: TRBJ1-5; v_gene: TRBV12-3/TRBV12-4; len: 14; d_gene: -; abundance: many; CDR3aa: CASSLSRSNQPQHF; CDR3nt: TGTGCCAGCAGTTTAAGCAGGAGCAATCAGCCCCAGCATTTT
j_gene: TRBJ2-5; v_gene: TRBV5-1; len: 14; d_gene: -; abundance: -; CDR3aa: CASSLGGEGATQYF; CDR3nt: TGCGCCAGCAGCTTGGGAGGAGAAGGGGCGACCCAGTACTTC
j_gene: TRBJ2-3; v_gene: TRBV11-1; len: 17; d_gene: TRBD1; abundance: -; CDR3aa: CASSLVLAGGRPDTQYF; CDR3nt: TGTGCCAGCAGCTTAGTGTTGGCAGGGGGACGACCAGATACGCAGTATTTT
j_gene: TRBJ2-7; v_gene: TRBV27; len: 16; d_gene: TRBD1; abundance: -; CDR3aa: CASSTLDRATSYEQYF; CDR3nt: TGTGCCAGCAGTACCTTGGACAGGGCGACCTCCTACGAGCAGTACTTC
j_gene: TRBJ2-4; v_gene: TRBV6-1; len: 13; d_gene: -; abundance: many; CDR3aa: CASKRIAKNIQYF; CDR3nt: TGTGCCAGCAAGAGGATAGCCAAAAACATTCAGTACTTC
j_gene: TRBJ2-1; v_gene: TRBV4-3; len: 18; d_gene: TRBD2; abundance: many; CDR3aa: CASSQDWVLAGEHNEQFF; CDR3nt: TGCGCCAGCAGCCAAGATTGGGTCCTAGCGGGGGAACACAATGAGCAGTTCTTC
j_gene: TRBJ1-2; v_gene: TRBV6-1; len: 14; d_gene: -; abundance: few; CDR3aa: CASRWAVANYGYTF; CDR3nt: TGTGCCAGCAGGTGGGCTGTAGCTAACTATGGCTACACCTTC
j_gene: TRBJ2-7; v_gene: TRBV3-1; len: 12; d_gene: -; abundance: many; CDR3aa: CASSLQTYEQYF; CDR3nt: TGTGCCAGCAGCCTACAAACCTACGAGCAGTACTTC
j_gene: TRBJ1-2; v_gene: TRBV6-1; len: 14; d_gene: -; abundance: many; CDR3aa: CASSATASNYGYTF; CDR3nt: TGTGCCAGCAGCGCGACAGCATCTAACTATGGCTACACCTTC
j_gene: TRBJ1-2; v_gene: TRBV7-8; len: 16; d_gene: -; abundance: -; CDR3aa: CASSLDEWGNNYGYTF; CDR3nt: TGTGCCAGCAGCTTAGATGAGTGGGGAAATAACTATGGCTACACCTTC
j_gene: TRBJ2-5; v_gene: TRBV6-5; len: 15; d_gene: -; abundance: few; CDR3aa: CASSYFTGYQETQYF; CDR3nt: TGTGCCAGCAGTTACTTCACAGGGTATCAAGAGACCCAGTACTTC